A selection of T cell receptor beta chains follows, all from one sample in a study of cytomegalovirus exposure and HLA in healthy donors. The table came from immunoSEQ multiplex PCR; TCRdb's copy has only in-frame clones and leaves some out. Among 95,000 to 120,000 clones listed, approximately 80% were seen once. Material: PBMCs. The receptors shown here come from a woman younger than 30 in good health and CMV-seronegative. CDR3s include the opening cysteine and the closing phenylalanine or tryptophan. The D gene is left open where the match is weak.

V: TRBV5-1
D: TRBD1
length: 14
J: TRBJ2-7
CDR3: CASSSGTGAYEQYF
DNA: TGCGCCAGCAGCTCAGGGACAGGCGCCTACGAGCAGTACTTC

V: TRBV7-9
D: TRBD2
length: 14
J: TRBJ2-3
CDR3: CASSPGLAADTQYF
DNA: TGTGCCAGCAGCCCAGGACTAGCCGCAGATACGCAGTATTTT

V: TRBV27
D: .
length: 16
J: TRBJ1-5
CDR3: CASSLGQGLSNQPQHF
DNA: TGTGCCAGCAGTTTAGGTCAGGGGCTTAGCAATCAGCCCCAGCATTTT

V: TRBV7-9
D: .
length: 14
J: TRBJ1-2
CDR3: CASSLSSRGYGYTF
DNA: TGTGCCAGCAGCTTATCGTCCAGGGGATATGGCTACACCTTC

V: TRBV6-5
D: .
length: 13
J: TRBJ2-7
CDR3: CASSYTQGYEQYF
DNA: TGTGCCAGCAGTTACACGCAGGGATACGAGCAGTACTTC

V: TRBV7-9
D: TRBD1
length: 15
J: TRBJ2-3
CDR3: CASSLGDRTLDTQYF
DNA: TGTGCCAGCAGCTTAGGGGACAGAACGCTAGATACGCAGTATTTT

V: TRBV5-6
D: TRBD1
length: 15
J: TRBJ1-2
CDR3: CASSAGTGQAHGYTF
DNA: TGTGCCAGCAGCGCCGGGACAGGGCAGGCGCATGGCTACACCTTC

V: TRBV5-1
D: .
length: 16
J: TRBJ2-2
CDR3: CASSLYQGSSTGELFF
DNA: TGCGCCAGCAGCCTATATCAGGGGTCCTCCACCGGGGAGCTGTTTTTT

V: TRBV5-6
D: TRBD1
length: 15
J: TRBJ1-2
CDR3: CASSLRDRDHYGYTF
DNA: TGTGCCAGCAGCCTCCGGGACAGGGACCACTATGGCTACACCTTC

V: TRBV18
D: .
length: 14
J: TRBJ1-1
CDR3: CASSPSTGTTEAFF
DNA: TGTGCCAGCTCACCTAGTACAGGGACCACTGAAGCTTTCTTT

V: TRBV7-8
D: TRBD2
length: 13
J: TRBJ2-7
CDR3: CASALAGVYEQYF
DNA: TGTGCCAGCGCCCTCGCGGGAGTCTACGAGCAGTACTTC

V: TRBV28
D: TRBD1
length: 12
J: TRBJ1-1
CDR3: CASTRTGSSAFF
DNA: TGTGCCAGCACCCGGACAGGGAGTTCAGCTTTCTTT